The T cell receptor beta chain under discussion was sequenced for a study of T cell repertoires in cytomegalovirus infection. Across the study: CMV infection and matching HLA type were both indicated by public TCR beta signatures.

Overall study findings and caveats: Cumulated frequencies of public TCR beta families served to identify carriers of CMV plus the relevant HLA. Predominance within the ex vivo response was attributable to HLA-C-restricted CMV-specific TCR beta clonotypes.

V dropped 10 bases and J dropped 5; count of bases not matched to a gene: 9. Germline CDR1 reads MNHEY; CDR2 reads SMNVEV (reference sequence). The CDR3 extends over 13 amino acids. One entry per CDR3 protein, called by TCRdb with MiXCR from the reads. The sample carries 200,000 to 300,000 distinct CDR3 sequences, about 5.9% recorded once. For this clonotype: Its antigen is undetermined.

This chain links TRBV27 with TRBJ2-3, with TRBD2 matching over 7 bases. This receptor was identified in a human donor in good health (CMV status not recorded). Some clones in this sample may be carry-over from other donors' samples. The source material was PBMCs. CDR3 nucleotide sequence: TGTGCCACCTCTGGGGGGGGGGGAGATACGCAGTATTTT. Translated, it gives CATSGGGGDTQYF.